This T cell receptor beta chain was identified in a study of CD8+CD57+ T cells in acquired aplastic anemia. The CDR3 has 17 amino acids. J was trimmed by 1 base and V by 3 bases; bases with no gene match: 6. Germline V gene data show CDR1 as KGHDR and CDR2 as SFDVKD. Researchers used genomic DNA as the template to profile TCR beta VDJ and CDR3. In TCRdb, the reads were re-called with MiXCR into one record per CDR3 protein. The sample shows about 200,000 distinct CDR3 sequences, roughly two thirds of them seen only once. Sequenced patients had shown CD8+CD57+ cell expansion by flow cytometry. The study sampled blood from patients who had received no therapy.

Sequences were obtained from sorted CD4+, CD8+, or CD8+CD57+ T cells (not recorded which) from PBMCs. The chain recombines TRBV24-1 with TRBJ2-5; TRBD2 aligns across 11 bases. This receptor was obtained from a human donor with aplastic anemia. The CDR3 region has the DNA TGTGCCACCAGTGATGGTAGCGGGGGGGGGAGCCAAGAGACCCAGTACTTC. Translation gives CATSDGSGGGSQETQYF.